The 6 T cell receptor beta chains in this list originate from one sample, sequenced in a study of blood T cell repertoires in COVID-19. Here immunoSEQ multiplex PCR was the method, and the copy in TCRdb shows in-frame clones only, minus some. Among approximately 180,000 clones listed, about 87% were seen once. The sequenced sample was peripheral blood. All receptors derive from a woman in her 70s with COVID-19, enrolled during active disease.

The rearrangement links TRBV24-1 to TRBJ2-1, with D tentatively TRBD2 (6 bases). V lost 1 base and J 1 base, leaving 13 bases between the germline ends. Germline V CDR1 and CDR2: KGHDR, SFDVKD. This CDR3 is built from 17 residues. The CDR3 bases are TGTGCCACCAGTGATTTTGGAGGGAGAGGGTCCTACAATGAGCAGTTCTTC. Translated: CATSDFGGRGSYNEQFF.

The V and J genes are TRBV9 and TRBJ2-7; a weak D match, TRBD2 (5 bases). Trimming left V 0 bases short and J 5 bases short, with 9 bases between. The CDR3 has 13 residues. Germline V CDR1 and CDR2: SGDLS, YYNGEE. CDR3 sequence: CASSVAPGNEQYF. The CDR3 coding sequence is TGTGCCAGCAGCGTAGCTCCGGGGAACGAGCAGTACTTC.

The V gene is TRBV5-1, the J gene TRBJ1-1; D gene unclear. V lost 0 bases to trimming and J lost 6 bases, with 12 bases between them. The germline V gene has CDR1 SGHRS and CDR2 YFSETQ. The CDR3 is 14 residues long. CDR3 coding DNA: TGCGCCAGCAGCTTGGCGCACCCGAGGGCTGAAGCTTTCTTT. Encoded protein: CASSLAHPRAEAFF.

The rearrangement joins TRBV10-3 to TRBJ1-2; D gene uncertain. V gave up 2 bases and J gave up 8 bases, with 6 bases separating them. Germline V lookup: CDR1 ENHRY, CDR2 SYGVKD. CDR3 size: 11 residues. DNA for the CDR3: TGTGCCATCAGTGAGGGAGGCGGCTACACCTTC. This codes for CAISEGGGYTF.

The J gene is TRBJ1-5, the V gene TRBV9; the match to TRBD1 covers 9 bases. V shed 3 bases, J shed 6 bases, and the junction held 4 bases outside the gene matches. The CDR3 is 14 residues long. Germline V gives CDR1 SGDLS, CDR2 YYNGEE. The CDR3 loop reads CASSGTGVFQPQHF. CDR3 DNA sequence: TGTGCCAGCAGCGGGACAGGGGTTTTTCAGCCCCAGCATTTT.

In DNA, the CDR3 is TGTGCCAGCAGTGAACGCCAGGGTATGATCGATGAGCAGTTCTTC. It specifies CASSERQGMIDEQFF. J is TRBJ2-1 and V is TRBV2, with D possibly being TRBD1 (5 bases). Trimming left V 2 bases short and J 8 bases short, with 16 bases between. The CDR3 consists of 15 residues. Germline CDR1 and CDR2: SNHLY and FYNNEI.